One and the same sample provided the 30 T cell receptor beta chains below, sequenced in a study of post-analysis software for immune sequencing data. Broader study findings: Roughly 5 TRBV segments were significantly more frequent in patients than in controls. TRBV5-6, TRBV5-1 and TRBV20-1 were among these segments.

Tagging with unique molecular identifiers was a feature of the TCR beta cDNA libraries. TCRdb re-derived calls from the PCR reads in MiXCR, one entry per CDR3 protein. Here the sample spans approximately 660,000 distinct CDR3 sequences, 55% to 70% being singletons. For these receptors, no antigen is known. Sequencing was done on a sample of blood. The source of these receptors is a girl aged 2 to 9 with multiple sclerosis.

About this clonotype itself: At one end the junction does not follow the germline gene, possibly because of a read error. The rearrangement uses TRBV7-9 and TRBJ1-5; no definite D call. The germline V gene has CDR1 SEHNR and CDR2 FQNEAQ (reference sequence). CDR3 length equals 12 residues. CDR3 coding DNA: TGTGCCGGCAGCTCCGCGTCAAAGCCCCAGCATTTT. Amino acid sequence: CAGSSASKPQHF.

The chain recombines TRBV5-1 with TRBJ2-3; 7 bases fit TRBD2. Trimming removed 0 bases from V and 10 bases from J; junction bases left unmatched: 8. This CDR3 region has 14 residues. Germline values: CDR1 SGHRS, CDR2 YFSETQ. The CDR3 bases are TGCGCCAGCAGCTTGGAAGGACTAGATTCCGCGCAGTATTTT. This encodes CASSLEGLDSAQYF.

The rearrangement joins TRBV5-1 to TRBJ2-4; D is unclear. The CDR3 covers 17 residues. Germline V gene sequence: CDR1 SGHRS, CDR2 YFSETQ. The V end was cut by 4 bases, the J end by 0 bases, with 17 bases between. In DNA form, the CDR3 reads TGCGCCAGCAGCGACCCCGCGGCTATACTAGCCAAAAACATTCAGTACTTC. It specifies CASSDPAAILAKNIQYF.

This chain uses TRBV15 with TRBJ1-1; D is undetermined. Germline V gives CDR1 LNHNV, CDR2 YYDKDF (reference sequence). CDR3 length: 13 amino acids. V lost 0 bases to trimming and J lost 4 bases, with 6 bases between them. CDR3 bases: TGTGCCACCAGCAGAGAAGTTGGCACTGAAGCTTTCTTT. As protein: CATSREVGTEAFF. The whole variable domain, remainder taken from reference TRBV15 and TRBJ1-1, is DAMVIQNPRYQVTQFGKPVTLSCSQTLNHNVMYWYQQKSSQAPKLLFHYYDKDFNNEADTPDNFQSRRPNTSFCFLDIRSPGLGDTAMYLCATSREVGTEAFFGQGTRLTVV.

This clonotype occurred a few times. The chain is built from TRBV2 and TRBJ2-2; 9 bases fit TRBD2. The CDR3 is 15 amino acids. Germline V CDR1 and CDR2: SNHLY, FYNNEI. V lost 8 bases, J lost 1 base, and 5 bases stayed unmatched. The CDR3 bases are TGTGCCAGCCGGCGGGAGGGGTTGAACACCGGGGAGCTGTTTTTT. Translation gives CASRREGLNTGELFF.

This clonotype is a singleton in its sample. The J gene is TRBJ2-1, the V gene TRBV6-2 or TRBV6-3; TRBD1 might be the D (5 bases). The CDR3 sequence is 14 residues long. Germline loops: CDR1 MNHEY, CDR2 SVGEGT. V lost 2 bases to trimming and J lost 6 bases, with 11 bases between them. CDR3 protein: CASSYDSYLNEQFF. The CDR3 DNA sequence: TGTGCCAGCAGTTACGACAGCTACCTCAATGAGCAGTTCTTC.

The CDR3 coding sequence is TGTGCCAGCAGTTACCTCCCGGGGGGTAACTCCTACAATGAGCAGTTCTTC. Translated: CASSYLPGGNSYNEQFF. V and J are TRBV6-2 or TRBV6-3 and TRBJ2-1; 7 bases align to TRBD2. The CDR3 covers 17 residues. V trimming: 2 bases; J trimming: 0 bases; junction bases outside the gene matches: 7. CDR1 MNHEY and CDR2 SVGEGT come from the germline V gene.

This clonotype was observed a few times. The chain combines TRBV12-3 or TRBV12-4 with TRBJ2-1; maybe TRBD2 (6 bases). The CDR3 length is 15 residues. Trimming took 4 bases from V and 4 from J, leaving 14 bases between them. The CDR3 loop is CASSSLRGFYNEQFF. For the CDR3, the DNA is TGTGCCAGCAGTTCCCTCCGGGGGTTTTACAATGAGCAGTTCTTC.

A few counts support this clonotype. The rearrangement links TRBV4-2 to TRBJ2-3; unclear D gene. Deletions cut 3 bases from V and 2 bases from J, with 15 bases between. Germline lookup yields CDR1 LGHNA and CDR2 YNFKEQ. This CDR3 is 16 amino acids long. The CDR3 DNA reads TGTGCCAGCAGCCAGGATACAGATCTACACACAGATACGCAGTATTTT. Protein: CASSQDTDLHTDTQYF.

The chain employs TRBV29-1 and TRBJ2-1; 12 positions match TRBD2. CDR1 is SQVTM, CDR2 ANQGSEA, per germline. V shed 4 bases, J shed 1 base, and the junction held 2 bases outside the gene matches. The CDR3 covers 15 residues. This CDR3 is CSVALAGGSYNEQFF. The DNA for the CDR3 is TGCAGCGTTGCCCTAGCGGGAGGGTCCTACAATGAGCAGTTCTTC.

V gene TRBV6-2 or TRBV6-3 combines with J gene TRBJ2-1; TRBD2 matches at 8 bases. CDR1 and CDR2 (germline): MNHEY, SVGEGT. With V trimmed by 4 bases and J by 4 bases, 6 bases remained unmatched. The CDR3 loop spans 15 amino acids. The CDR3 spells CASSSGTRLYNEQFF. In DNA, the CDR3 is TGTGCCAGCAGTTCCGGGACTAGGCTATACAATGAGCAGTTCTTC.

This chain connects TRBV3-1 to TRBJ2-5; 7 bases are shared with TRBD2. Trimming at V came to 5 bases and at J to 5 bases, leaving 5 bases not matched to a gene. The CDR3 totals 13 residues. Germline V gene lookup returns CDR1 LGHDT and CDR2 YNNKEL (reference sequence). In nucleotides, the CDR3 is TGTGCCAGCAGCTGGGGGGAGGGCGAGACCCAGTACTTC. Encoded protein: CASSWGEGETQYF.

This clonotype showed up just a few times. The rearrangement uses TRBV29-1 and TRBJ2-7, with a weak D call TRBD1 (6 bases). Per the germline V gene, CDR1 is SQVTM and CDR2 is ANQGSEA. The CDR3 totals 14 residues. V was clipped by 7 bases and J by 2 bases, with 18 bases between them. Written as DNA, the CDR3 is TGCAGCGCTCGATCCGGACAGCTTACCTACGAGCAGTACTTC. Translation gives CSARSGQLTYEQYF.

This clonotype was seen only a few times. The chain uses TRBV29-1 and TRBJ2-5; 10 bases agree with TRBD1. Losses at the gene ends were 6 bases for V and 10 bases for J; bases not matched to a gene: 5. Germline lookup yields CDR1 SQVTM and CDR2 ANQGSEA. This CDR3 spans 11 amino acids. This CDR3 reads CSVSRDRGQYF. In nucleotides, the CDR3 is TGCAGCGTGTCCCGGGACAGGGGCCAGTACTTC.

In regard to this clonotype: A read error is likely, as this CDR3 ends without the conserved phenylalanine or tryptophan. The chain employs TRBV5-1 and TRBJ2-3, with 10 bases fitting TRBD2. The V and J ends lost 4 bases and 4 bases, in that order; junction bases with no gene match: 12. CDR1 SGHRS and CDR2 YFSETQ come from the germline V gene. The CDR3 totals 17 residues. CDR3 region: CASSPLHSGGSSDTQYV. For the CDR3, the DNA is TGCGCCAGCAGCCCTTTACATAGCGGGGGGTCGTCAGATACGCAGTATGTT.

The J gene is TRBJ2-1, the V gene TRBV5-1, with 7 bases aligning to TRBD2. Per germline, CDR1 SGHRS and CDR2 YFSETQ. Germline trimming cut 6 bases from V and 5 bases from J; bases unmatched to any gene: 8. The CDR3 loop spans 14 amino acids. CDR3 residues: CASTIGLVDNEQFF. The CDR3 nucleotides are TGCGCCAGCACAATCGGACTAGTTGACAATGAGCAGTTCTTC.

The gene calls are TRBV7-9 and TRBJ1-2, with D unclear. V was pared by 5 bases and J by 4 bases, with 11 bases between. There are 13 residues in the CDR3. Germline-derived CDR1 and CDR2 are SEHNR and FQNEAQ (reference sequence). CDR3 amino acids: CASSGYRPYGYTF. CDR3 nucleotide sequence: TGTGCCAGCAGCGGATACAGACCCTATGGCTACACCTTC.

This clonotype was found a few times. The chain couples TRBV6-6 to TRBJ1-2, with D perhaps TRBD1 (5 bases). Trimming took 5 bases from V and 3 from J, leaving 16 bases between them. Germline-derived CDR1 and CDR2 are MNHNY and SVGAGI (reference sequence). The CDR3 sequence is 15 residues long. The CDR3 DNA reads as TGTGCCAGCAGTCTGACAGCTCCCACGGACTATGGCTACACCTTC. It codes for CASSLTAPTDYGYTF.

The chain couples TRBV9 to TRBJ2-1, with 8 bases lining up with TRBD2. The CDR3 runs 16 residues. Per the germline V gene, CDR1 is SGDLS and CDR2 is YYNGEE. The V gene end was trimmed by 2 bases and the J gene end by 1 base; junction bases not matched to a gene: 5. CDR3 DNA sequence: TGTGCCAGCAGCGTGCTTCGGGAGGGGTCCTACAATGAGCAGTTCTTC. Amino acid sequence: CASSVLREGSYNEQFF.

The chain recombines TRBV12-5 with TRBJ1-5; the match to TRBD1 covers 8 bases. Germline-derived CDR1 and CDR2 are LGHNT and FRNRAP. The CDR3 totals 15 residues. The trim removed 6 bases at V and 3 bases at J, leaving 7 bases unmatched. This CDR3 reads CASGRGRGDNQPQHF. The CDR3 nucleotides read TGTGCTAGTGGCAGGGGGCGGGGGGACAATCAGCCCCAGCATTTT.

CDR3 nucleotides: TGCGCCAGCAGCCAAGAGGATTTAGCGGGGCTAGGGGATACGCAGTATTTT. Translated: CASSQEDLAGLGDTQYF. The V call is TRBV4-3, the J call TRBJ2-3; 8 nucleotides agree with TRBD2. The CDR3 covers 17 residues. CDR1 is LGHNA and CDR2 is YSLEER in the germline V gene. Unmatched junction bases numbered 11, after V lost 0 bases and J lost 6 bases.

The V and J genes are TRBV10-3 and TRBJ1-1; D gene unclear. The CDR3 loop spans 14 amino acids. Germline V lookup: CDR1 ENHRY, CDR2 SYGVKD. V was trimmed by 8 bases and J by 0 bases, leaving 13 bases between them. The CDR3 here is CAIVAENMNTEAFF. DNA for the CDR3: TGTGCCATCGTTGCGGAAAACATGAACACTGAAGCTTTCTTT.

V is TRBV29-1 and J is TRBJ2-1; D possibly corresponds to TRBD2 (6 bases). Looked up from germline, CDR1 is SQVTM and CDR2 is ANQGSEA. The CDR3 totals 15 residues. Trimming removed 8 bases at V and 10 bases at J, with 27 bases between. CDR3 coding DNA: TGCAGCCCCCGAGTCGGCGGGAAAGGTGGGGAAGAGCAGTTCTTC. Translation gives CSPRVGGKGGEEQFF.

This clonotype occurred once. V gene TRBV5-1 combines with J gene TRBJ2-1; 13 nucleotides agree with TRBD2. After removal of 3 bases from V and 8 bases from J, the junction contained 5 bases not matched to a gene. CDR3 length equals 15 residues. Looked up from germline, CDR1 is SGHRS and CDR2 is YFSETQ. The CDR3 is CASSSLAGGPHEQFF. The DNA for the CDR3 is TGCGCCAGCAGCTCACTAGCGGGAGGGCCCCATGAGCAGTTCTTC.

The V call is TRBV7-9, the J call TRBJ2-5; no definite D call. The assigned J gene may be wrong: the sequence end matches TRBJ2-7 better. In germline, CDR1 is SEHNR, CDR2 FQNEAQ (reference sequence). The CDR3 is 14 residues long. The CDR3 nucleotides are TGTGCCAGCAGCTTCGACCGCGGTGTAGGCGAGCAGTACTTC. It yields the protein CASSFDRGVGEQYF.

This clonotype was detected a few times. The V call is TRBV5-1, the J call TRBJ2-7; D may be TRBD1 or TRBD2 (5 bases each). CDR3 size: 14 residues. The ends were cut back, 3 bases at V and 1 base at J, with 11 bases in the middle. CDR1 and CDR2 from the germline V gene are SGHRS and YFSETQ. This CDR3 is CASSSRDPSYEQYF. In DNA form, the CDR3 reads TGCGCCAGCAGCTCCCGGGACCCGTCCTACGAGCAGTACTTC.

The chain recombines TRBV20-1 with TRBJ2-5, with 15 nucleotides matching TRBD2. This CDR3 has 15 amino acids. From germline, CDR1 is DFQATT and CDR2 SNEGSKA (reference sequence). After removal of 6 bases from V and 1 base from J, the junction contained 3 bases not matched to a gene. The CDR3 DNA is TGCAGTGCAGGGGGACTAGCGGGGGGCCAAGAGACCCAGTACTTC. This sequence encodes CSAGGLAGGQETQYF.

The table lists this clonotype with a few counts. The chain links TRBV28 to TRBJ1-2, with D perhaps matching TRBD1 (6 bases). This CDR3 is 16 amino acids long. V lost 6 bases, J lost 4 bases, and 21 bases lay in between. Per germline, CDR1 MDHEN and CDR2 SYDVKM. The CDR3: CASSPLGGLSGYGYTF. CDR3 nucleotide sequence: TGTGCCAGCAGCCCTTTGGGGGGCCTCTCCGGCTATGGCTACACCTTC.

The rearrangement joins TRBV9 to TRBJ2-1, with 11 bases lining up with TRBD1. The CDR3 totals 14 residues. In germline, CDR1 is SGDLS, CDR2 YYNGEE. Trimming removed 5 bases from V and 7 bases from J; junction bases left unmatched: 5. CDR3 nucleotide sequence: TGTGCCAGCAGGACCGGGACAGGGGGGAATGAGCAGTTCTTC. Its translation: CASRTGTGGNEQFF.

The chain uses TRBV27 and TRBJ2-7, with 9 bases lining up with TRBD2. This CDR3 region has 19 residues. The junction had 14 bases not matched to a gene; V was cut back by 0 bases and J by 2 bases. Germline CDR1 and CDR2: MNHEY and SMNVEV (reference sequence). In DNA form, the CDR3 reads TGTGCCAGCAGTTTATCGGGATCCGGGGGGCTAGCGGGAACCTACGAGCAGTACTTC. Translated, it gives CASSLSGSGGLAGTYEQYF.